The 10 T cell receptor beta chains below were found in one sample sequenced in a study of T cells after yellow fever vaccination. MiXCR, run by TCRdb on the 5' RACE reads, gives a single entry per CDR3 protein. The profile shows a few hundred thousand distinct CDR3 sequences, under 14% of them singletons. Here the sequenced sample was PBMCs, taken on the day of the first yellow fever vaccination. The receptors originated from a man aged 18 to 29 who received the YFV17D yellow fever vaccine.

This clonotype was seen a few times. One end of the junction varies from germline; a read error may be responsible. This chain joins TRBV7-9 and TRBJ2-5; TRBD2 matches at 12 bases. Germline-derived CDR1 and CDR2 are SEHNR and FQNEAQ (reference sequence). This CDR3 is built from 15 residues. The CDR3: CASSIAGTSGETQYF. The CDR3 DNA is TGTGCCAGCAGCATAGCCGGGACTAGCGGGGAGACCCAGTACTTC.

This chain joins TRBV7-8 and TRBJ2-7; D gene ambiguous. The CDR3 has 15 amino acids. CDR1 and CDR2 (germline): SGHVS, FQNEAQ. With 1 base removed from V and 0 bases from J, the gap between germline ends came to 10 bases. In DNA, the CDR3 is TGTGCCAGCAGCTTAGAGGGCAGGAGCTCCTACGAGCAGTACGTC. This translates into CASSLEGRSSYEQYV.

This clonotype was seen a handful of times. The chain combines TRBV3-1 with TRBJ2-1; no clear D gene. V was shortened by 1 base and J by 10 bases, with 8 bases between the two germline ends. The CDR3 is 12 residues long. The germline gives CDR1 LGHDT, CDR2 YNNKEL (reference sequence). DNA of the CDR3: TGTGCCAGCAGCCAAGCAGACACCGAGCAGTTCTTC. Its protein is CASSQADTEQFF.

This clonotype was seen a few times. The chain uses TRBV10-3 and TRBJ2-5, with 9 bases matching TRBD1. The length of the CDR3 is 13 residues. Germline CDR1 reads ENHRY; CDR2 reads SYGVKD. The V and J ends lost 6 bases and 5 bases, in that order; junction bases with no gene match: 4. Written as DNA, the CDR3 is TGTGCCATCAGACAGGGGGCAGATGAGACCCAGTACTTC. Protein product: CAIRQGADETQYF.

The chain links TRBV20-1 to TRBJ2-1; D unresolved. This CDR3 is built from 13 residues. V gave up 1 base and J gave up 1 base, with 5 bases separating them. Germline lookup yields CDR1 DFQATT and CDR2 SNEGSKA (reference sequence). CDR3 sequence: CSARVLSYNEQFF. CDR3 coding DNA: TGCAGTGCTAGAGTTCTGTCCTACAATGAGCAGTTCTTC.

This clonotype was recorded a few times. The CDR3 is CASRQGRHTGELFF. CDR3 bases: TGTGCCAGCAGACAGGGGCGGCACACCGGGGAGCTGTTTTTT. The chain couples TRBV28 to TRBJ2-2, with TRBD1 matching over 7 bases. The V gene's germline CDR1 is MDHEN and CDR2 SYDVKM. V was clipped by 6 bases and J by 3 bases; unmatched bases: 4. The CDR3 is 14 amino acids.

This clonotype was observed many times. The chain combines TRBV5-1 with TRBJ1-1, with 8 bases lining up with TRBD1. This CDR3 has 15 amino acids. The V and J ends lost 3 bases and 7 bases, in that order; junction bases with no gene match: 11. Per germline, CDR1 SGHRS and CDR2 YFSETQ. The CDR3 nucleotides read TGCGCCAGCAGCTCTTACCGGACAGGGAGGAGTGAAGCTTTCTTT. Protein product: CASSSYRTGRSEAFF. Looking up the rest from reference TRBV5-1 and TRBJ1-1 gives the full variable domain: KAGVTQTPRYLIKTRGQQVTLSCSPISGHRSVSWYQQTPGQGLQFLFEYFSETQRNKGNFPGRFSGRQFSNSRSEMNVSTLELGDSALYLCASSSYRTGRSEAFFGQGTRLTVV.

The CDR3 nucleotides read TGTGCCAGCAAACGGCGAGGGGTATCACCCCTCCACTTT. Translated, it gives CASKRRGVSPLHF. This rearrangement joins TRBV5-6 to TRBJ1-6; a weak D match, TRBD1 (5 bases). V was pared by 6 bases and J by 10 bases, with 14 bases between. Germline V gene sequence: CDR1 SGHDT, CDR2 YYEEEE. The CDR3 spans 13 residues. The full variable domain, its missing parts supplied by reference TRBV5-6 and TRBJ1-6, is DAGVTQSPTHLIKTRGQQVTLRCSPKSGHDTVSWYQQALGQGPQFIFQYYEEEERQRGNFPDRFSGHQFPNYSSELNVNALLLGDSALYLCASKRRGVSPLHFGNGTRLTVT.

This clonotype was seen a few times. The chain joins TRBV27 to TRBJ2-7; D is unresolved. The CDR3 has 12 amino acids. Germline CDR1 is MNHEY and CDR2 is SMNVEV (reference sequence). V was cut by 8 bases and J by 6 bases, with 14 bases left in between. The CDR3 nucleotides are TGTGCCAGCTCCAAGGTGGGGATCGAGCAGTACTTC. Protein: CASSKVGIEQYF.

V and J are TRBV4-1 and TRBJ2-7; D gene unclear. Germline V lookup: CDR1 MGHRA, CDR2 YSYEKL. Trimming removed 1 base from V and 0 bases from J, with 7 bases in between. The CDR3 loop spans 14 amino acids. The CDR3 sequence is CASSQGPYSYEQYF. The CDR3 region has the DNA TGCGCCAGCAGCCAAGGACCGTACTCCTACGAGCAGTACTTC.